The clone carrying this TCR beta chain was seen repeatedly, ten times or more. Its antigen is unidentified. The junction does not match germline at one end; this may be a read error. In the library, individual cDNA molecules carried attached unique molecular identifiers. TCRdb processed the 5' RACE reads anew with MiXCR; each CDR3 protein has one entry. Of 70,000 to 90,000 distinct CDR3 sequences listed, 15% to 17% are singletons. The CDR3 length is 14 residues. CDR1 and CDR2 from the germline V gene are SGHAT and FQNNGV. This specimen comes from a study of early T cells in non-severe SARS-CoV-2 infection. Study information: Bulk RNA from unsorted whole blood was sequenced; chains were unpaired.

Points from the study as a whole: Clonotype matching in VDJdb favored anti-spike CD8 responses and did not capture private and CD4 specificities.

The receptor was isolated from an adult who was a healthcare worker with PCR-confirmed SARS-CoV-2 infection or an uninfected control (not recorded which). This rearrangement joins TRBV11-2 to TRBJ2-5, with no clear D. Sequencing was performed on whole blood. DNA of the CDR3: TGTGCCAGCAGCGTGACGGGTACCCAAGCGACCCAGTACTTC. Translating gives CASSVTGTQATQYF.